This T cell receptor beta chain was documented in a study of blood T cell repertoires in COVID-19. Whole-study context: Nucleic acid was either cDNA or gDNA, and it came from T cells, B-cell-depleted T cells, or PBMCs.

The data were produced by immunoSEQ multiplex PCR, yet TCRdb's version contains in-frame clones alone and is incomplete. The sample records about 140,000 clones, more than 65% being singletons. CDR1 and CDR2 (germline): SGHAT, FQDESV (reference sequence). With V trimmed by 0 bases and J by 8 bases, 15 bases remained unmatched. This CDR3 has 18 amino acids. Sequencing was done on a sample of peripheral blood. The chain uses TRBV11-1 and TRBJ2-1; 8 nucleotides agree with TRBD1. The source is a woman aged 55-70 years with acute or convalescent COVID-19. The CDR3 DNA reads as TGTGCCAGCAGCTTAGCGCTTGTGTCCTCAGGGGGCAGGGATGAGCAGTTCTTC. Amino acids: CASSLALVSSGGRDEQFF.